This TCR beta chain emerged from a study of blood T cell repertoires in COVID-19. Study overall: Sites across the United States, Italy and Spain contributed samples from acute and convalescent COVID-19. In each case, the material was cDNA or gDNA derived from T cells, B-cell-depleted T cells, or PBMCs.

CDR3 length equals 15 residues. Germline V lookup: CDR1 MNHEY, CDR2 SVGAGI. The J segment lost 6 bases and the V segment lost 5 bases, leaving 10 bases of the junction unmatched. Sequenced by immunoSEQ multiplex PCR; TCRdb stores in-frame clones only, minus some. The sample yields under 300,000 clones, around 87% seen once. The sequence came from a woman in her sixties with COVID-19, enrolled during active disease. Sequenced: peripheral blood. The chain is built from TRBV6-5 and TRBJ1-1; 9 bases align to TRBD1. The CDR3 protein is CASSTGQGRYAEAFF. The CDR3 coding sequence is TGTGCCAGCAGTACCGGACAGGGGAGGTATGCTGAAGCTTTCTTT.